Presented here are 5 T cell receptor beta chains from one specimen sequenced in a study of cytomegalovirus exposure and HLA in healthy donors. Primers: 60 Vbeta forward and 13 Jbeta reverse. Assay used: immunoSEQ multiplex PCR; TCRdb lists only in-frame clones, some missing. Of a few hundred thousand clones listed, over 90% are singletons. Sequences were obtained from PBMCs. Receptors were obtained from a girl aged 2-9 years in good health and CMV-seronegative.

The chain recombines TRBV5-1 with TRBJ1-6, with 9 bases fitting TRBD1. Germline V gives CDR1 SGHRS, CDR2 YFSETQ. The CDR3 is made up of 17 amino acids. Losses at the gene ends were 5 bases for V and 5 bases for J; bases not matched to a gene: 11. The CDR3 coding sequence is TGCGCCAGCAGACTTACAGGGGGCTGGTTAGATAATTCACCCCTCCACTTT. It specifies CASRLTGGWLDNSPLHF.

The rearrangement uses TRBV28 and TRBJ1-5, with a tentative D call TRBD1 (6 bases). V lost 4 bases to trimming and J lost 2 bases, with 15 bases between them. CDR1 and CDR2 (germline): MDHEN, SYDVKM. The CDR3 sequence is 16 residues long. CDR3 in DNA: TGTGCCAGCAGTTATGCACAGGGTTTAGGCAATCAGCCCCAGCATTTT. This gives the protein CASSYAQGLGNQPQHF.

This rearrangement joins TRBV11-1 to TRBJ2-7; TRBD1 might be the D (5 bases). CDR1 and CDR2 from the germline V gene are SGHAT and FQDESV (reference sequence). This CDR3 has 14 amino acids. V was clipped by 4 bases and J by 2 bases, with 12 bases between them. The CDR3 protein is CASSSDSPTYEQYF. CDR3 nucleotides: TGTGCCAGCAGCTCCGACAGCCCGACCTACGAGCAGTACTTC.

V usage is TRBV4-1 and J usage is TRBJ2-7, with D tentatively TRBD2 (5 bases). Between the trimmed V and J ends, which lost 6 bases and 2 bases, there was a span of 11 bases. Germline V gene data show CDR1 as MGHRA and CDR2 as YSYEKL. The CDR3 is 13 residues long. CDR3 DNA: TGCGCCAGCAGTTTAGCGCCTACCTACGAGCAGTACTTC. Translating gives CASSLAPTYEQYF.

The chain has TRBV7-8 and TRBJ2-7; 9 nucleotides match TRBD1. Germline V gives CDR1 SGHVS, CDR2 FQNEAQ. After removal of 5 bases from V and 3 bases from J, the junction contained 5 bases not matched to a gene. This CDR3 is built from 14 residues. CDR3 protein: CASSVGTGFYEQYF. The CDR3 bases are TGTGCCAGCAGCGTCGGGACAGGGTTCTACGAGCAGTACTTC.